The clone carrying this T cell receptor (beta chain) was observed a handful of times. Its antigen is as yet unknown. This sample is part of a study of Ad26.COV2.S vaccination and SARS-CoV-2 variants. Across the study: The donor was enrolled in the Ad26.COV2.S arm of the COV1001 trial. General observations from the study: After vaccination, reports described spike-specific CD8+ and CD4+ T cell responses as showing substantial breadth.

Regarding treatment: roughly 20 received Ad26.COV2.S at low or high dose, single or two shots; 5 received placebo; per-sample allocation not given. All samples were drawn on day 63, counting from the first vaccine or placebo injection. Using immunoSEQ multiplex PCR, the repertoire was profiled, and TCRdb retains in-frame clones only, with some absent. The top ten hold approximately 2.5% of the sample, which has 350,000 to 500,000 clones, 89% seen once. This TCR derives from a person aged 18-60 years who received the Ad26.COV2.S COVID-19 vaccine or a placebo. The specimen was peripheral blood, collected in a trial of Ad26.COV2.S vaccine versus placebo.

CDR3 loop: CASSADGGPSQTQYF. In DNA, the CDR3 is TGTGCCAGCAGCGCCGATGGGGGCCCCAGTCAGACCCAGTACTTC. This chain connects TRBV9 to TRBJ2-5; tentatively, D is TRBD1 (6 bases). V was pared by 3 bases and J by 6 bases, with 18 bases between. Germline values: CDR1 SGDLS, CDR2 YYNGEE. The CDR3 is 15 residues long. The variable domain in full, completed from reference TRBV9 and TRBJ2-5, reads DSGVTQTPKHLITATGQRVTLRCSPRSGDLSVYWYQQSLDQGLQFLIQYYNGEERAKGNILERFSAQQFPDLHSELNLSSLELGDSALYFCASSADGGPSQTQYFGPGTRLLVL.